A single sample is the source of the 8 T cell receptor beta chains below, sequenced in a study. TCRdb independently ran MiXCR on the RT-PCR reads; one entry per CDR3 protein. The table lists 550,000 to 750,000 distinct CDR3 sequences, more than 13% of them singletons. The sequenced sample consisted of memory CD4+ T cells from blood. The receptor set was obtained from a female donor in good health, serving as a healthy control.

The genes are TRBV7-3 and TRBJ2-2; D is tentatively TRBD1 or TRBD2 (5 bases each). Germline loops: CDR1 SGHTA, CDR2 FQGTGA. The V end was cut by 5 bases, the J end by 6 bases, with 13 bases between. The CDR3 spans 14 residues. The chain's CDR3 is CASSQGARAGELFF. CDR3 in DNA: TGTGCCAGCAGCCAGGGAGCGCGGGCCGGGGAGCTGTTTTTT.

This clonotype was observed a handful of times. CDR3 nucleotide sequence: TGTGCCAGCAGCCTTAGTAGGACAGGGGTCGGGGAGCTGTTTTTT. Encoded protein: CASSLSRTGVGELFF. The chain has TRBV12-3 or TRBV12-4 and TRBJ2-2; 9 positions match TRBD1. The CDR3 is 15 residues long. V lost 6 bases, J lost 7 bases, and 9 bases stayed unmatched.

This clonotype was seen many times. DNA for the CDR3: TGCAGTGCTAGACTTACTAGCACAGATACGCAGTATTTT. This translates into CSARLTSTDTQYF. The rearrangement links TRBV20-1 to TRBJ2-3, with no clear D. Trimming shortened V by 2 bases and J by 0 bases, and 6 bases separated the two germline ends. Germline CDR1 is DFQATT and CDR2 is SNEGSKA (reference sequence). The CDR3 is 13 residues long.

This chain connects TRBV28 to TRBJ1-2; a weak D match, TRBD1 (6 bases). The germline V gene encodes CDR1 MDHEN and CDR2 SYDVKM. Trimming left V 6 bases short and J 0 bases short, with 14 bases between. This CDR3 region has 15 residues. The CDR3 coding sequence is TGTGCCAGCAGCGAACTCAGGGGTGCTAACTATGGCTACACCTTC. Translation: CASSELRGANYGYTF.

This clonotype came up a few times. The chain has TRBV6-5 and TRBJ2-7, with TRBD2 matching 7 bases. V trimming: 9 bases; J trimming: 3 bases; junction bases outside the gene matches: 11. CDR3 size: 14 residues. In germline, CDR1 is MNHEY, CDR2 SVGAGI. CDR3 coding DNA: TGTGCCAGTAAACCTAGCGGTAATAACTACGAGCAGTACTTC. It encodes CASKPSGNNYEQYF.

In this sample, this clonotype turned up a few times. This rearrangement joins TRBV7-2 to TRBJ2-3; 11 positions match TRBD2. CDR3 size: 14 residues. CDR1 SGHTA and CDR2 FQGNSA come from the germline V gene. Trimming at V came to 11 bases and at J to 2 bases, leaving 6 bases not matched to a gene. CDR3 region: CACGTSGNTDTQYF. The CDR3 DNA is TGTGCCTGCGGGACTAGCGGAAACACAGATACGCAGTATTTT.

There are many counts of this clonotype. CDR3 sequence (DNA): TGCGCCAGCAGCCAGGGCCCAGGGACGGATAATTCACCCCTCCACTTT. It yields the protein CASSQGPGTDNSPLHF. The chain carries TRBV5-1 and TRBJ1-6; D is perhaps TRBD1 (5 bases). Germline lookup yields CDR1 SGHRS and CDR2 YFSETQ. V lost 4 bases and J lost 5, with 16 bases in between. The CDR3 has 16 amino acids.

The chain carries TRBV9 and TRBJ2-1; 9 bases map to TRBD2. The V and J ends lost 3 bases and 1 base, in that order; junction bases with no gene match: 5. There are 16 residues in the CDR3. CDR1 is SGDLS, CDR2 YYNGEE, per germline. DNA of the CDR3: TGTGCCAGCAGCGGAAGACTAGCGGCGTCCTACAATGAGCAGTTCTTC. Translating gives CASSGRLAASYNEQFF.